This T cell receptor beta chain comes out of a study of blood T cell repertoires in COVID-19. In the study overall: There were acute and convalescent COVID-19 samples, and they came from the United States, Italy and Spain. T cells, B-cell-depleted T cells, or PBMCs provided the cDNA or gDNA that served as material.

The V end was cut by 0 bases, the J end by 5 bases, with 14 bases between. Germline loops: CDR1 ENHRY, CDR2 SYGVKD. This CDR3 region has 15 residues. Authors' analysis steps: Researchers report that nucleated cell counts were estimated from reference gene primer amplification. Libraries were prepared by immunoSEQ multiplex PCR; TCRdb keeps only in-frame clonotypes and omits some of them. V, J and clone size are those of that table, while D and trimming were read from the DNA. The sample has approximately 160,000 clones; approximately 80% are singletons. The V call is TRBV10-3, the J call TRBJ2-7, with D possibly TRBD2 on 6 matching bases. The TCR sequence derives from a woman of 80 years or more with acute or convalescent COVID-19. Sequencing was done on a sample of peripheral blood. The chain's CDR3 is CAISESGRRENEQYF. CDR3 coding DNA: TGTGCCATCAGTGAGTCAGGACGGAGGGAGAACGAGCAGTACTTC.